This T cell receptor (beta chain) comes out of a study of CD8+ T cells in alopecia areata. Study-level background: It was oral tofacitinib, at 5 to 10 mg twice daily, that treated patients received. Overall study findings and caveats: Lesional scalp, notably in alopecia totalis/universalis, had clonality above that of normal scalp. Although TCR sharing was seen in mice, sharing across patients was less clear, possibly for HLA-related reasons.

Germline CDR1 is LNHNV and CDR2 is YYDKDF (reference sequence). This CDR3 spans 16 amino acids. V shed 2 bases and J shed 0 bases, with 13 bases lying between them. Concerning this clone: Its antigen is unidentified.

Indicated treatment: oral pan-JAK inhibitor, 5-10 mg twice daily. The sequencing template was cDNA reverse transcribed from extracted RNA. Assay used: immunoSEQ multiplex PCR; TCRdb lists only in-frame clones, some missing. The sample carries approximately 140,000 clones, 82% recorded once. This clonotype originated in a human donor with alopecia areata. This rearrangement joins TRBV15 to TRBJ2-5; either TRBD1 or TRBD2 may fit D (6 bases each). The sequencing used CD8+ T cells sorted from blood, collected at week 4, from a patient treated with tofacitinib. CDR3 region: CATSRITGADQETQYF. The CDR3 coding sequence is TGTGCCACCAGCAGAATCACGGGGGCCGACCAAGAGACCCAGTACTTC.